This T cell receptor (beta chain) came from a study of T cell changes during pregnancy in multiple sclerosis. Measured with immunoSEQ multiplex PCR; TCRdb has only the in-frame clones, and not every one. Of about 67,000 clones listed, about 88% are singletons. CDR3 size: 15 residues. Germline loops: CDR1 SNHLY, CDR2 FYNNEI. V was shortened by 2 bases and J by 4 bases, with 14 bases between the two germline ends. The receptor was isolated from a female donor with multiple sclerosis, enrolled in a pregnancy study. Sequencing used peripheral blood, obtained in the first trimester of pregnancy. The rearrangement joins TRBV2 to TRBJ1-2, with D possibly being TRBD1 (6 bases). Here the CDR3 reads CASSEQGGGVYGYTF. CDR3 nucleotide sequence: TGTGCCAGCAGTGAACAGGGTGGGGGCGTCTATGGCTACACCTTC.